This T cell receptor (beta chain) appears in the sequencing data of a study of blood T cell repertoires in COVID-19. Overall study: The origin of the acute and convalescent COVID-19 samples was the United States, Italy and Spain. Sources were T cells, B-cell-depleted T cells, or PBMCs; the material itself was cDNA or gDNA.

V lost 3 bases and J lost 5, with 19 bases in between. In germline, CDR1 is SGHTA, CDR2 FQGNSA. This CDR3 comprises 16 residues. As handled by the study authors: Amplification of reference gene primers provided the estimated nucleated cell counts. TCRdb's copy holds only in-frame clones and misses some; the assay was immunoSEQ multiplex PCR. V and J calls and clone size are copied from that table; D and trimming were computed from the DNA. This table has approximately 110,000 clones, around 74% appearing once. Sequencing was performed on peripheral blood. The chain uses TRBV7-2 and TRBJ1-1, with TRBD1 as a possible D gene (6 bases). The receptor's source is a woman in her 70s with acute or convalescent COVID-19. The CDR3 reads CASSFSGEGLRTEAFF. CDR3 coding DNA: TGTGCCAGCAGCTTTTCAGGGGAAGGGTTGAGGACTGAAGCTTTCTTT. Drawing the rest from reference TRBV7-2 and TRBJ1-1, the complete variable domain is GAGVSQSPSNKVTEKGKDVELRCDPISGHTALYWYRQSLGQGLEFLIYFQGNSAPDKSGLPSDRFSAERTGGSVSTLTIQRTQQEDSAVYLCASSFSGEGLRTEAFFGQGTRLTVV.